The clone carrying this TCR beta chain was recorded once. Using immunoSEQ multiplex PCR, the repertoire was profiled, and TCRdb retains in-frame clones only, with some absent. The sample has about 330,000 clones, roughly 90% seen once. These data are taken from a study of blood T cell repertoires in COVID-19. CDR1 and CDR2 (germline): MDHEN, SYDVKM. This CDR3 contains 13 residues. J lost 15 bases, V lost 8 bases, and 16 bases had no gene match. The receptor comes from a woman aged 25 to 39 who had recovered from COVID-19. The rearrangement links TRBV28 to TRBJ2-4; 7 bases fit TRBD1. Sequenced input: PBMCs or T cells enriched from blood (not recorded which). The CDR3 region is CASPTPDRVVWYF. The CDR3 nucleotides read TGTGCCAGCCCTACTCCCGACAGGGTAGTTTGGTACTTC.